This T cell receptor beta chain emerged from a study of CD8 T cells in ankylosing spondylitis. The study's findings and limits: CD8+ cells made up the disease-linked clones, which were relatively rare in peripheral blood. For ankylosing spondylitis blood, a TCR beta motif of 7 or 8 highly homologous variants appeared characteristic. Reported data indicate significant enrichment of disease-linked clones within matched ankylosing spondylitis synovial fluid.

This clonotype was recorded at least ten times. What it binds is unknown. Looked up from germline, CDR1 is SGHDT and CDR2 is YYEEEE. V lost 1 base, J lost 0 bases, and 16 bases lay in between. The length of the CDR3 is 17 residues. As the method for making TCR beta libraries, quantitative 5'-RACE with molecular barcodes was used. Each CDR3 protein is one row after TCRdb ran MiXCR on the 5' RACE reads. Of roughly 230,000 distinct CDR3 sequences listed, over 9.5% are singletons. Specimen: blood, either unsorted or a sorted T cell fraction (not recorded which). The J gene is TRBJ1-2, the V gene TRBV5-6; no definite D call. The origin of this receptor is a male donor with ankylosing spondylitis or in good health (not recorded which). CDR3 amino acids: CASSLRVTGRANYGYTF. The CDR3 DNA reads TGTGCCAGCAGCTTGCGGGTCACGGGAAGAGCTAACTATGGCTACACCTTC.